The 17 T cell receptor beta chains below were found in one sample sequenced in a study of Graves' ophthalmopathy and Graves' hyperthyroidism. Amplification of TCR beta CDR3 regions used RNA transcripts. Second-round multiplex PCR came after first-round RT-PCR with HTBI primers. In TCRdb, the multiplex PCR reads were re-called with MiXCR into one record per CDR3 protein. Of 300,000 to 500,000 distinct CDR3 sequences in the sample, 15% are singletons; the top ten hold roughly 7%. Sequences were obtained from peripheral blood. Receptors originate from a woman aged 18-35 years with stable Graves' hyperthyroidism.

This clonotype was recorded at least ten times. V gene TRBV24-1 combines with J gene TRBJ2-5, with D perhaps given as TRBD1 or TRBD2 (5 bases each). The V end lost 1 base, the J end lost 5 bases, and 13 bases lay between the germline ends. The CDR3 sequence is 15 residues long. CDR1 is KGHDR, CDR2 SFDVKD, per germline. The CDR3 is CATSDFWGNAETQYF. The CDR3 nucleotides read TGTGCCACCAGTGATTTTTGGGGGAATGCTGAGACCCAGTACTTC.

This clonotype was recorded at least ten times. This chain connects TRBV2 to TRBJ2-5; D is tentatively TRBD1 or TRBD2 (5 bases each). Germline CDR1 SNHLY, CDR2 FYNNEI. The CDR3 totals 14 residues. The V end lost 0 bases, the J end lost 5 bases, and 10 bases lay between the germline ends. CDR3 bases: TGTGCCAGCAGTGAAGCGGGGACGGGCGAGACCCAGTACTTC. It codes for CASSEAGTGETQYF.

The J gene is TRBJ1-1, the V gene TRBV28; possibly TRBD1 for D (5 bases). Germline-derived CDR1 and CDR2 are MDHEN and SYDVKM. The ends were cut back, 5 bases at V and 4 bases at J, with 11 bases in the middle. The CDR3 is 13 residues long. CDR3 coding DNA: TGTGCCAGCAGTACCACAGGATCCACTGAAGCTTTCTTT. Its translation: CASSTTGSTEAFF.

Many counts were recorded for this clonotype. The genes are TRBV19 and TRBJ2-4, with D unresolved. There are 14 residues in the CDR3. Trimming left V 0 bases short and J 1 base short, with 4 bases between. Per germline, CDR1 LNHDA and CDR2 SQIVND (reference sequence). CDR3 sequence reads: CASSIEGAKNIQYF. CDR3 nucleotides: TGTGCCAGTAGTATAGAAGGGGCCAAAAACATTCAGTACTTC.

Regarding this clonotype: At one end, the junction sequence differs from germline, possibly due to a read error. In DNA, the CDR3 is TGTGCCAGTAGCCGCAGGGACAGTATTGATTCACCCCGCCACTTT. It is translated as CASSRRDSIDSPRHF. The chain is built from TRBV14 and TRBJ1-6; 7 bases agree with TRBD1. CDR1 is SGHDN and CDR2 is FVKESK in the germline V gene. The CDR3 is made up of 15 amino acids. The full variable domain, with the rest looked up from reference TRBV14 and TRBJ1-6, is EAGVTQFPSHSVIEKGQTVTLRCDPISGHDNLYWYRRVMGKEIKFLLHFVKESKQDESGMPNNRFLAERTGGTYSTLKVQPAELEDSGVYFCASSRRDSIDSPRHFGNGTRLTVT.

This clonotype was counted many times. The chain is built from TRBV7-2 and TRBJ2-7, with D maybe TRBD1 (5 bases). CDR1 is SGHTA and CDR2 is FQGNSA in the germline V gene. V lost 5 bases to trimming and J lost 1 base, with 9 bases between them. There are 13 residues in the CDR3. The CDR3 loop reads CASSIQDSYEQYF. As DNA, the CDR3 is TGTGCCAGCAGCATACAGGATTCCTACGAGCAGTACTTC.

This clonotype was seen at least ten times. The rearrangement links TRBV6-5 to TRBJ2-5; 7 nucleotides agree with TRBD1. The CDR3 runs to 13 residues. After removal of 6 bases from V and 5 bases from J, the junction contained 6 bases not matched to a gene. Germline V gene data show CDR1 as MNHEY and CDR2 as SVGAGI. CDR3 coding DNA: TGTGCCAGCAGCAGACAGGGTGGGGAGACCCAGTACTTC. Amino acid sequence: CASSRQGGETQYF.

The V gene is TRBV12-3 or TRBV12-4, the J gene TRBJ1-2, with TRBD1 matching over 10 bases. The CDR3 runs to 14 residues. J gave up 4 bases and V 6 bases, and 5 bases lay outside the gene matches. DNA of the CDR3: TGTGCCAGCAGGTCGACAGGGGGCGGCTATGGCTACACCTTC. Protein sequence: CASRSTGGGYGYTF.

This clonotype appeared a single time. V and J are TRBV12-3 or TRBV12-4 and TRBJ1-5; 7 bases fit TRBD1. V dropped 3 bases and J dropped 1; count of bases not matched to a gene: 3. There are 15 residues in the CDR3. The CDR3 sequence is CASSFQGGSNQPQHF. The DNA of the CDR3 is TGTGCCAGCAGTTTCCAGGGGGGCAGCAATCAGCCCCAGCATTTT.

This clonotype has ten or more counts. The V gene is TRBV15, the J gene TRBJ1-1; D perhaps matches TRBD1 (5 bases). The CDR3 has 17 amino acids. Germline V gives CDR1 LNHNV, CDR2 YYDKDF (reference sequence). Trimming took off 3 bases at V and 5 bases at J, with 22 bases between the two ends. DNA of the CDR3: TGTGCCACCAGCAGGGATGGGGTGGCAGGGATTAAGACTGAAGCTTTCTTT. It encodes CATSRDGVAGIKTEAFF.

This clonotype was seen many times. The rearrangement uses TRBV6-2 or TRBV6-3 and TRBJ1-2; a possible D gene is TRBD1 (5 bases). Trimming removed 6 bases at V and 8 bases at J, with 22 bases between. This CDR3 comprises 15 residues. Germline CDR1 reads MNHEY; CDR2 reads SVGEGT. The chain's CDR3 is CASSLTGQIGSGYTF. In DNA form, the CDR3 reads TGTGCCAGCAGCCTGACGGGGCAGATTGGCTCCGGCTACACCTTC.

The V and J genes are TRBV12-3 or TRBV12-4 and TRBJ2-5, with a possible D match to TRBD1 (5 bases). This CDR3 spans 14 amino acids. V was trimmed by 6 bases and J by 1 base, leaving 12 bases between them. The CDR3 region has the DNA TGTGCCAGCAGCCCCTTAAGGGGCCAAGAGACCCAGTACTTC. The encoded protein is CASSPLRGQETQYF.

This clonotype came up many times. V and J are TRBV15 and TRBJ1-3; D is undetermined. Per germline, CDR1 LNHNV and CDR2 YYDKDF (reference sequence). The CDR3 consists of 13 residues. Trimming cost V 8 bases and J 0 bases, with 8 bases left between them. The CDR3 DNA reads TGTGCCACCCTAAGGGACTCTGGAAACACCATATATTTT. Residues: CATLRDSGNTIYF.

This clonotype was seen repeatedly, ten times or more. CDR3 region: CATSDLQGPLNYGYTF. The CDR3 DNA sequence: TGTGCCACCAGTGACCTCCAGGGTCCCCTTAACTATGGCTACACCTTC. The chain couples TRBV24-1 to TRBJ1-2; possible D gene TRBD1, 5 bases. The CDR3 has 16 residues. The germline V and J ends were trimmed by 4 bases and 1 base, with 15 bases remaining between them. Germline CDR1 and CDR2: KGHDR and SFDVKD.

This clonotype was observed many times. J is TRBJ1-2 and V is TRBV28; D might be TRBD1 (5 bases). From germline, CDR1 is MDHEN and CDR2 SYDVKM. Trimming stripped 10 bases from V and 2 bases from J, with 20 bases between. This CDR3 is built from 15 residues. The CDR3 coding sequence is TGTGCCATCACCCTTCCCCAGGGACCCAACTATGGCTACACCTTC. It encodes CAITLPQGPNYGYTF.

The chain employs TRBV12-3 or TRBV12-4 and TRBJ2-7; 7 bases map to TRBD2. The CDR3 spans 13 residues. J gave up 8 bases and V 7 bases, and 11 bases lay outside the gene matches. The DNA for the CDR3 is TGTGCCAGCAACCGAGGGGTAGCGGGTAAGCAGTACTTC. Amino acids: CASNRGVAGKQYF.

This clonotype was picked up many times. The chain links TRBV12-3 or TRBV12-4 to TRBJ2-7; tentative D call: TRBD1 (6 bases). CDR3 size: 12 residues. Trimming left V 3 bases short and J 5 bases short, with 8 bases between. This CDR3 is CASSFHRDEQYF. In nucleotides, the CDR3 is TGTGCCAGCAGTTTCCACAGGGACGAGCAGTACTTC.